The present TCR beta chain was sequenced within a study of blood T cells in healthy people across ages. The junction had 7 bases not matched to a gene; V was cut back by 1 base and J by 8 bases. Germline V gene data show CDR1 as LGHNA and CDR2 as YSLEER. The CDR3 contains 14 residues. PCR was performed a second time for 7 to 11 cycles using a sample-barcoded 5' primer and a J-beta primer mix. Every sample returned 2.5 million or more CDR3-containing paired-end reads. Using its own MiXCR run on the 5' RACE reads, TCRdb lists one record per CDR3 protein. This table has fewer than 600,000 distinct CDR3 sequences, roughly a quarter appearing once. The same specimen was also included in a second study, on T cells of mothers and their children. This second report adds: The study recruited three healthy Caucasian mothers and their six children as donors.

This clonotype was obtained from a boy aged 2 to 10 in good health. Sequencing input: blood. The chain links TRBV4-3 to TRBJ1-2, with 7 bases aligning to TRBD1. CDR3 DNA: TGCGCCAGCAGCCAAGTTCCAGGGGGGGGAGGCTACACCTTC. Its protein product is CASSQVPGGGGYTF.